The sequence of this T cell receptor (beta chain) was determined in a study of blood T cell repertoires in COVID-19. Germline V gene sequence: CDR1 MNHEY, CDR2 SMNVEV (reference sequence). The CDR3 covers 12 residues. V shed 7 bases and J shed 4 bases, with 8 bases lying between them. Clones were read by immunoSEQ multiplex PCR, and TCRdb kept only the in-frame ones, dropping some. The sample has 75,000 to 90,000 clones, about 80% seen once. Sequencing was carried out using peripheral blood. The chain uses TRBV27 and TRBJ1-3, with D hard to call. This TCR was sampled from a woman aged 40-49 years with active or convalescent COVID-19. The CDR3 loop reads CASIGGGNTIYF. In DNA form, the CDR3 reads TGTGCCAGCATTGGTGGCGGAAACACCATATATTTT.